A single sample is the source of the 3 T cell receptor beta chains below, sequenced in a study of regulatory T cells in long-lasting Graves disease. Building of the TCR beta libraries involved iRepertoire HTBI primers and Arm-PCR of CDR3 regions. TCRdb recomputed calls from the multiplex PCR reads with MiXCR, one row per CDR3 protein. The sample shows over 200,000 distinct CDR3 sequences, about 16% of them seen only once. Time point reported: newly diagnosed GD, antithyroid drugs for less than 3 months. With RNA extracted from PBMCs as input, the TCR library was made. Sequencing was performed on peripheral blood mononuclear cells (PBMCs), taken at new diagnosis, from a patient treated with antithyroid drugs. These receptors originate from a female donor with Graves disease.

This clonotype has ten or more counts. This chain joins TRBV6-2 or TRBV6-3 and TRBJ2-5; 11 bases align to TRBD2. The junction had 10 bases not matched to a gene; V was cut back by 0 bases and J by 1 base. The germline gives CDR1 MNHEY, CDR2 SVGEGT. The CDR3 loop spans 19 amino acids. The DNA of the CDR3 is TGTGCCAGCAGTTACTCTTCGGGGCTAGCGGGAGGCCCCCAAGAGACCCAGTACTTC. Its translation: CASSYSSGLAGGPQETQYF.

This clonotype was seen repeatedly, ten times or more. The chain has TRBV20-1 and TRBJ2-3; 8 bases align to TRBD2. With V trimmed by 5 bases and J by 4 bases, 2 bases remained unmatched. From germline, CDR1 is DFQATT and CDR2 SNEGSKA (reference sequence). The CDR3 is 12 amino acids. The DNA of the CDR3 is TGCAGTGCTCTAGCGGGCGCAGATACGCAGTATTTT. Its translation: CSALAGADTQYF.

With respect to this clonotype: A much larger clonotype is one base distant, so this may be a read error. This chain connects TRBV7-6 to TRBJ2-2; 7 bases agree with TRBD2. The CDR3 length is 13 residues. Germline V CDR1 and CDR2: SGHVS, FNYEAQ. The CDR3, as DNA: TGTGCCAGCAGCACCAGCGGGACCGGGGAGCTGTCTTTT. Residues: CASSTSGTGELSF.